The present T cell receptor beta chain was sequenced within a study of T cells in localized non-small cell lung cancer. Produced via immunoSEQ multiplex PCR; TCRdb's table is partial and in-frame only. The data contain several thousand clones, about 87% of them singletons. The CDR3 spans 13 residues. Germline CDR1 SGHTA, CDR2 FQGNSA. V was clipped by 8 bases and J by 5 bases; unmatched bases: 6. The specimen was peripheral blood, collected before any cancer treatment. The TCR sequence derives from a male donor at least 60 years old with stage III lung adenocarcinoma. The chain is built from TRBV7-2 and TRBJ1-1, with 9 nucleotides matching TRBD1. The CDR3 loop is CASGLGQGTEAFF. The CDR3, as DNA: TGTGCCAGCGGCCTGGGACAGGGAACTGAAGCTTTCTTT.